Following are 25 T cell receptor beta chains from one sample sequenced in a study of CD8 T cells in Susac syndrome. An amount of RNA that ranged from roughly 0.45 to 1 ug was reverse transcribed with random hexamers. MiXCR, run by TCRdb on the immunoSEQ multiplex PCR reads, gives a single entry per CDR3 protein. The data contain some 300,000 distinct CDR3 sequences, approximately 85% of them singletons. The specimen was CD8+ T cells from PBMCs. The source of these receptors is a human donor with multiple sclerosis.

The rearrangement links TRBV27 to TRBJ1-1; D is unclear. CDR1 is MNHEY, CDR2 SMNVEV, per germline (reference sequence). This CDR3 comprises 13 residues. Trimming left V 6 bases short and J 7 bases short, with 15 bases between. This chain's CDR3 is CASRPQVQVEAFF. The CDR3 nucleotides are TGTGCCAGCAGACCCCAAGTCCAGGTTGAAGCTTTCTTT.

V and J are TRBV15 and TRBJ1-4; D may be TRBD1 (5 bases). The germline V gene encodes CDR1 LNHNV and CDR2 YYDKDF (reference sequence). Trimming pared 6 bases from V and 6 bases from J, leaving 17 bases between. This CDR3 contains 15 residues. CDR3 residues: CATSSRVNLDEKLFF. CDR3 nucleotide sequence: TGTGCCACCAGTAGCAGGGTGAATCTCGATGAAAAACTGTTTTTT.

The chain combines TRBV5-4 with TRBJ2-7; 8 positions agree with TRBD1. Losses at the gene ends were 6 bases for V and 2 bases for J; bases not matched to a gene: 10. The length of the CDR3 is 15 residues. The germline V gene encodes CDR1 SGHNT and CDR2 YYREEE (reference sequence). The CDR3 loop is CASTPGSGGAYEQYF. The CDR3 DNA sequence: TGTGCCAGCACCCCGGGATCAGGGGGCGCCTACGAGCAGTACTTC.

The rearrangement links TRBV7-2 to TRBJ2-7, with a weak D call TRBD2 (5 bases). V was shortened by 6 bases and J by 3 bases, with 21 bases between the two germline ends. Germline CDR1 SGHTA, CDR2 FQGNSA. The CDR3 has 16 amino acids. Written as DNA, the CDR3 is TGTGCCAGCAGTCCAGTAGCGAAAAACGCTTACTACGAGCAGTACTTC. Translating gives CASSPVAKNAYYEQYF.

J is TRBJ2-2 and V is TRBV19, with 8 bases lining up with TRBD1. This CDR3 has 16 residues. The trim removed 7 bases at V and 4 bases at J, leaving 11 bases unmatched. In germline, CDR1 is LNHDA, CDR2 SQIVND (reference sequence). CDR3 amino acids: CASTQADRGSTGELFF. In DNA, the CDR3 is TGTGCCAGTACCCAAGCCGACAGGGGATCCACCGGGGAGCTGTTTTTT.

The rearrangement joins TRBV14 to TRBJ1-2; no clear D. V lost 0 bases and J lost 4, with 9 bases in between. Germline V gene sequence: CDR1 SGHDN, CDR2 FVKESK. CDR3 length: 14 residues. The CDR3 loop reads CASSQEGNVYGYTF. CDR3 sequence (DNA): TGTGCCAGCAGCCAAGAAGGGAACGTCTATGGCTACACCTTC.

The genes are TRBV6-5 and TRBJ2-7; tentatively, D is TRBD1 (7 bases). CDR3 length: 15 amino acids. The V gene lost 6 bases and the J gene lost 2 bases, with 17 bases spanning the gap. Germline assignment: CDR1 MNHEY and CDR2 SVGAGI. The CDR3 region has the DNA TGTGCCAGCAGGCCTAGCGACAGGGCCCCCTACGAGCAGTACTTC. Residues: CASRPSDRAPYEQYF.

The chain links TRBV15 to TRBJ2-4, with 7 bases that match TRBD1. This CDR3 has 13 residues. The V and J ends lost 4 bases and 8 bases, in that order; junction bases with no gene match: 5. Germline assignment: CDR1 LNHNV and CDR2 YYDKDF (reference sequence). Here the CDR3 DNA reads TGTGCCACCAGCAAGTGGACAGGAGACATTCAGTACTTC. Amino acid sequence: CATSKWTGDIQYF.

This clonotype was counted only a few times. The chain employs TRBV5-4 and TRBJ2-3, with 7 bases identical to TRBD2. Germline loops: CDR1 SGHNT, CDR2 YYREEE (reference sequence). The CDR3 has 16 residues. The J segment lost 2 bases and the V segment lost 0 bases, leaving 6 bases of the junction unmatched. The CDR3 is CASSLEASGFTDTQYF. The DNA of the CDR3 is TGTGCCAGCAGCTTGGAGGCTAGCGGATTCACAGATACGCAGTATTTT.

This chain connects TRBV30 to TRBJ2-1; the D gene is possibly TRBD2 (6 bases). With 2 bases removed from V and 8 bases from J, the gap between germline ends came to 16 bases. The CDR3 runs 14 residues. The germline V gene has CDR1 GTSNPN and CDR2 SVGIG (reference sequence). Here the CDR3 reads CAWSMGGPYDEQFF. The CDR3 DNA follows: TGTGCCTGGAGTATGGGGGGACCATACGATGAGCAGTTCTTC.

The J gene is TRBJ2-3, the V gene TRBV20-1, with a weak D call TRBD2 (6 bases). The germline CDR1 and CDR2 sequences are DFQATT and SNEGSKA (reference sequence). The CDR3 loop spans 18 amino acids. V gave up 2 bases and J gave up 2 bases, with 23 bases separating them. This CDR3 reads CSARPRGRWLTFTDTQYF. In nucleotides, the CDR3 is TGCAGTGCTAGACCACGAGGGAGGTGGCTAACCTTCACAGATACGCAGTATTTT.

The chain couples TRBV20-1 to TRBJ2-1; D gene ambiguous. This CDR3 has 12 amino acids. CDR1 is DFQATT, CDR2 SNEGSKA, per germline (reference sequence). V was trimmed by 6 bases and J by 5 bases, leaving 11 bases between them. The CDR3 spells CSALHTHNEQFF. As DNA, the CDR3 is TGCAGTGCCCTTCATACACACAATGAGCAGTTCTTC.

The chain links TRBV27 to TRBJ2-6, with a tentative D call TRBD1 (6 bases). The V gene lost 3 bases and the J gene lost 1 base, with 7 bases spanning the gap. CDR1 and CDR2 (germline): MNHEY, SMNVEV (reference sequence). This CDR3 comprises 15 residues. The CDR3 is CASSFTGSGANVLTF. The CDR3 nucleotides are TGTGCCAGCAGTTTCACAGGGTCTGGGGCCAACGTCCTGACTTTC.

This rearrangement joins TRBV20-1 to TRBJ2-2, with D possibly TRBD1 on 5 matching bases. Germline V gives CDR1 DFQATT, CDR2 SNEGSKA (reference sequence). CDR3 length: 13 amino acids. Trimming pared 0 bases from V and 5 bases from J, leaving 7 bases between. CDR3 coding DNA: TGCAGTGCTAGAGATTCAGGGACCGGGGAGCTGTTTTTT. Translation: CSARDSGTGELFF.

This clonotype was detected once. The chain is built from TRBV12-5 and TRBJ2-2; no clear D gene. The V end lost 6 bases, the J end lost 5 bases, and 7 bases lay between the germline ends. This CDR3 spans 12 amino acids. CDR1 is LGHNT, CDR2 FRNRAP, per germline. The DNA of the CDR3 is TGTGCTAGTGGCCCAGAAACCGGGGAGCTGTTTTTT. Its translation: CASGPETGELFF.

This clonotype was found once. This chain connects TRBV30 to TRBJ1-2; TRBD1 matches at 8 bases. The CDR3 sequence is 15 residues long. The V gene end was trimmed by 2 bases and the J gene end by 5 bases; junction bases not matched to a gene: 10. CDR1 and CDR2 from the germline V gene are GTSNPN and SVGIG (reference sequence). The CDR3 loop reads CAWSNTGGSRYGYTF. For the CDR3, the DNA is TGTGCCTGGAGTAATACAGGGGGGAGTCGGTATGGCTACACCTTC. The full variable domain, its missing parts supplied by reference TRBV30 and TRBJ1-2, is SQTIHQWPATLVQPVGSPLSLECTVEGTSNPNLYWYRQAAGRGLQLLFYSVGIGQISSEVPQNLSASRPQDRQFILSSKKLLLSDSGFYLCAWSNTGGSRYGYTFGSGTRLTVV.

A single count supports this clonotype. V usage is TRBV11-2 and J usage is TRBJ2-3; D is unresolved. The CDR3 covers 12 residues. The V and J ends lost 5 bases and 5 bases respectively, with 8 bases between them. Germline V gene lookup returns CDR1 SGHAT and CDR2 FQNNGV. CDR3 DNA: TGTGCCAGCAGCCCGGCCTTAGATACGCAGTATTTT. It codes for CASSPALDTQYF.

J is TRBJ1-6 and V is TRBV27, with 11 bases identical to TRBD1. Germline assignment: CDR1 MNHEY and CDR2 SMNVEV (reference sequence). V shed 6 bases and J 0 bases; nucleotides not matched to a gene: 1. The CDR3 consists of 16 residues. The CDR3 DNA sequence: TGTGCCAGCAGGGGACAGGGGGGCTCCTATAATTCACCCCTCCACTTT. Its translation: CASRGQGGSYNSPLHF.

The chain carries TRBV2 and TRBJ2-7; D ambiguous. The CDR3 loop spans 12 amino acids. V gave up 5 bases and J gave up 2 bases, with 7 bases separating them. Germline values: CDR1 SNHLY, CDR2 FYNNEI. For the CDR3, the DNA is TGTGCCAGCAGTACAGAGACCTACGAGCAGTACTTC. Translation: CASSTETYEQYF.

This clonotype was observed once. The chain recombines TRBV13 with TRBJ1-3; D is ambiguous. CDR1 and CDR2 from the germline V gene are PRHDT and FYEKMQ (reference sequence). The CDR3 is 16 residues long. Trimming left V 0 bases short and J 0 bases short, with 9 bases between. In DNA form, the CDR3 reads TGTGCCAGCAGCTTAGGCTCGGGGAACTCTGGAAACACCATATATTTT. Encoded protein: CASSLGSGNSGNTIYF.

The V gene is TRBV7-9, the J gene TRBJ1-2, with D unclear. Trimming pared 6 bases from V and 7 bases from J, leaving 15 bases between. Germline values: CDR1 SEHNR, CDR2 FQNEAQ (reference sequence). The CDR3 totals 13 residues. The CDR3 is CASREETRGGYTF. CDR3 DNA sequence: TGTGCCAGCAGGGAGGAAACAAGAGGTGGCTACACCTTC.

V and J are TRBV11-3 and TRBJ2-1; 9 positions agree with TRBD2. This CDR3 region has 17 residues. Looked up from germline, CDR1 is SGHNT and CDR2 is YENEEA. J was trimmed by 2 bases and V by 0 bases; bases with no gene match: 5. The CDR3 loop reads CASSLDPGLAAYNEQFF. CDR3 nucleotide sequence: TGTGCCAGCAGCTTAGATCCGGGACTAGCAGCCTACAATGAGCAGTTCTTC.

DNA for the CDR3: TGTGCCTGGTCACTAGCGGGAGATTGGACAGATACGCAGTATTTT. Amino acid sequence: CAWSLAGDWTDTQYF. This sequence joins TRBV30 and TRBJ2-3, with 11 bases that match TRBD2. Germline V gene lookup returns CDR1 GTSNPN and CDR2 SVGIG (reference sequence). This CDR3 is 15 amino acids long. The trim removed 5 bases at V and 3 bases at J, leaving 7 bases unmatched.

This clonotype was detected only a few times. The chain links TRBV11-2 to TRBJ2-3; 7 positions agree with TRBD2. The CDR3 extends over 14 amino acids. V lost 5 bases to trimming and J lost 3 bases; unmatched junction nucleotides: 5. Germline-derived CDR1 and CDR2 are SGHAT and FQNNGV. CDR3 DNA sequence: TGTGCCAGCAGCGCGAACGGGGGGACAGATACGCAGTATTTT. Its protein product is CASSANGGTDTQYF.

The chain carries TRBV27 and TRBJ2-7; possible D gene TRBD1, 5 bases. Germline V lookup: CDR1 MNHEY, CDR2 SMNVEV (reference sequence). Trimming removed 0 bases from V and 3 bases from J, with 18 bases in between. The CDR3 sequence is 17 residues long. This CDR3 is CASSLSVSRELFYEQYF. CDR3 in DNA: TGTGCCAGCAGTTTATCGGTCTCCAGGGAACTCTTCTACGAGCAGTACTTC.